This record looks at one T cell receptor beta chain sequence and its context. This sample is drawn from a study of blood T cell repertoires in COVID-19. The wider study: COVID-19 samples collected from the United States, Italy and Spain covered acute and convalescent phases. T cells, B-cell-depleted T cells, or PBMCs supplied cDNA or gDNA.

The CDR3 contains 17 residues. V was trimmed by 5 bases and J by 0 bases, leaving 17 bases between them. The V gene's germline CDR1 is SGHNT and CDR2 YENEEA. Authors' data handling: Reference gene primers were amplified, and this amplification served to estimate nucleated cell counts. Profiling relied on immunoSEQ multiplex PCR, and the TCRdb table lists in-frame clones only, not all of them. Clone size and the V and J calls come from that table; the DNA yielded D and trimming. The sample records 100,000 or so clones, approximately 84% being singletons. The sample consisted of peripheral blood. The gene calls are TRBV11-3 and TRBJ2-1, with D unresolved. This receptor was obtained from a man aged 35-49 years with active or convalescent COVID-19. The CDR3 here is CASSPSIRISSYNEQFF. DNA of the CDR3: TGTGCCAGCAGCCCCTCTATCAGGATCAGCTCCTACAATGAGCAGTTCTTC.